This TCR beta chain was identified during a study of long-term antiretroviral therapy in people with HIV. General study findings and limits: Patients on ART gained diversity, which nonetheless stayed below transplant donor controls. CDR3 length ranges were narrower in HIV repertoires than in controls.

This clone has only one observation. The antigen is undetermined. The CDR3 length is 15 residues. The junction had 18 bases not matched to a gene; V was cut back by 9 bases and J by 11 bases. In germline, CDR1 is SNHLY, CDR2 FYNNEI. Investigators performed immunoSEQ version v3.0 at survey level. Produced via immunoSEQ multiplex PCR; TCRdb's table is partial and in-frame only. The repertoire holds tens of thousands of clones, around 82% seen once, with 8% to 9% in the top ten. The sample consisted of unsorted PBMCs, taken 3 years after starting antiretroviral therapy. The receptor was isolated from a man between 35 and 55 years old with HIV. The rearrangement joins TRBV2 to TRBJ1-4; 7 bases fit TRBD1. The CDR3 nucleotides read TGTGCCAGTTCGGTTAAAGGGACAGCGCTATCGAAACTGTTTTTT. It translates to CASSVKGTALSKLFF.